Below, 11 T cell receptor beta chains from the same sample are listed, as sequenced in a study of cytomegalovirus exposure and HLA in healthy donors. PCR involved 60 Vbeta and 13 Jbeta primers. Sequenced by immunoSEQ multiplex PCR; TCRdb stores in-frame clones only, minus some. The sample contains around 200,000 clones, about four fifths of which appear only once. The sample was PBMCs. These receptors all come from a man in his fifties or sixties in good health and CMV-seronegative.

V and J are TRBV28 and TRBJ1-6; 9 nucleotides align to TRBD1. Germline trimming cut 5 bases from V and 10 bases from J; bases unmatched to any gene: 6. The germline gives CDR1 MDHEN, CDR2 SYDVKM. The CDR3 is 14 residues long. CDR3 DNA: TGTGCCAGCAGTCCGGGACAGGGAGGGTCACCCCTCCACTTT. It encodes CASSPGQGGSPLHF.

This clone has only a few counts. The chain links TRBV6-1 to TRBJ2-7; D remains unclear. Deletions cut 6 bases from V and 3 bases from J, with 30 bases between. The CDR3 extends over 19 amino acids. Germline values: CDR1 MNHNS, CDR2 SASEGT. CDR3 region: CASREHGLASRQRSYEQYF. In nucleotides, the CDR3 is TGTGCCAGCAGGGAACACGGTCTGGCGTCTAGGCAACGGAGCTACGAGCAGTACTTC.

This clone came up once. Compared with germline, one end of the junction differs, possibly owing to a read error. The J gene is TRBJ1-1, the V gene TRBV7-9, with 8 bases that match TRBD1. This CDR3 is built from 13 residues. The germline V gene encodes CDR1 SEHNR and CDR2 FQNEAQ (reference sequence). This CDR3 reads CSSSGQGGTEAFF. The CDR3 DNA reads TGTTCCAGCAGCGGACAGGGCGGCACTGAAGCTTTCTTT. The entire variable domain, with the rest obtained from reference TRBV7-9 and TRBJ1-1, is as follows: DTGVSQNPRHKITKRGQNVTFRCDPISEHNRLYWYRQTLGQGPEFLTYFQNEAQLEKSRLLSDRFSAERPKGSFSTLEIQRTEQGDSAMYLCSSSGQGGTEAFFGQGTRLTVV.

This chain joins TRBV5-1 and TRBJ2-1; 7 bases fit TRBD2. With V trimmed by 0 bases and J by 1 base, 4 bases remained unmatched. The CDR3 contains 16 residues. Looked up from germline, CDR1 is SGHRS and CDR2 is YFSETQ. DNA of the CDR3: TGCGCCAGCAGCTTGGCTGTCGGGGGGTCCTACAATGAGCAGTTCTTC. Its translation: CASSLAVGGSYNEQFF.

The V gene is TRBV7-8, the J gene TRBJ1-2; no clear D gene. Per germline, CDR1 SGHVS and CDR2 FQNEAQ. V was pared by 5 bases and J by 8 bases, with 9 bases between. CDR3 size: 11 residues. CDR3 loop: CASSPVRGYTF. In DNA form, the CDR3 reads TGTGCCAGCAGCCCGGTCAGGGGCTACACCTTC. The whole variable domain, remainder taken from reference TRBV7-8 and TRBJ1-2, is GAGVSQSPRYKVAKRGQDVALRCDPISGHVSLFWYQQALGQGPEFLTYFQNEAQLDKSGLPSDRFFAERPEGSVSTLKIQRTQQEDSAVYLCASSPVRGYTFGSGTRLTVV.

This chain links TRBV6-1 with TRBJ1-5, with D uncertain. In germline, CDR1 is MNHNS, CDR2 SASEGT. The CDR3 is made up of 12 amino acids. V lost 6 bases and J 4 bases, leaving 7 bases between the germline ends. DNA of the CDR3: TGTGCCAGCAGAGAGCTGAATCAGCCCCAGCATTTT. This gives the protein CASRELNQPQHF.

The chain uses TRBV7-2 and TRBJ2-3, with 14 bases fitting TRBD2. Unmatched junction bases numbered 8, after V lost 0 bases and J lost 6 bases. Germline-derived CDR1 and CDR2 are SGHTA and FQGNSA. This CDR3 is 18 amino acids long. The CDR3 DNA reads TGTGCCAGCAGCTTAGCTGCTGGGACTAGCGGGGGAACCGATACGCAGTATTTT. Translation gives CASSLAAGTSGGTDTQYF.

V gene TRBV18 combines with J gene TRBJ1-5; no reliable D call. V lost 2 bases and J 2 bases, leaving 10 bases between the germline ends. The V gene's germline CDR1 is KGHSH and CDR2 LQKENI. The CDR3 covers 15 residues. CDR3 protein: CASSPSDQGNQPQHF. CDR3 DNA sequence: TGTGCCAGCTCACCATCGGATCAGGGCAATCAGCCCCAGCATTTT. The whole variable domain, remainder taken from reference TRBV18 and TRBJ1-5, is NAGVMQNPRHLVRRRGQEARLRCSPMKGHSHVYWYRQLPEEGLKFMVYLQKENIIDESGMPKERFSAEFPKEGPSILRIQQVVRGDSAAYFCASSPSDQGNQPQHFGDGTRLSIL.

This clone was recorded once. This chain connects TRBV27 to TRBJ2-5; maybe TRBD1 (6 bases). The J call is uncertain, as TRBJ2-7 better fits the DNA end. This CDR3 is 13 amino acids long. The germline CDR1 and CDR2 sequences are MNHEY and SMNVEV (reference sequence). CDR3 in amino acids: CASSLTGPYEQYF. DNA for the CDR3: TGTGCCAGCAGCCTGACAGGCCCCTACGAGCAGTACTTC.

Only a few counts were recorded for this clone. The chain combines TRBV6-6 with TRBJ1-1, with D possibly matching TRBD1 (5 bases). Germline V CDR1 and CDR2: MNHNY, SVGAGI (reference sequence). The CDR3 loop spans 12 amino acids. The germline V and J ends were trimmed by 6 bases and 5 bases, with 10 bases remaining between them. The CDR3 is CASSQGWTEAFF. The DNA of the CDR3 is TGTGCCAGCAGCCAGGGTTGGACTGAAGCTTTCTTT.

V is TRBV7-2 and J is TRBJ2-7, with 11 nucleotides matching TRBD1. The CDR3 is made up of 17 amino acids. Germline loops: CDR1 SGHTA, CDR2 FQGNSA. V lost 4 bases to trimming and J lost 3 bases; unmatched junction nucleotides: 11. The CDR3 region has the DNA TGTGCCAGCAGCTCCACCCGCGGGACAGGGGGGTACTACGAGCAGTACTTC. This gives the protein CASSSTRGTGGYYEQYF.